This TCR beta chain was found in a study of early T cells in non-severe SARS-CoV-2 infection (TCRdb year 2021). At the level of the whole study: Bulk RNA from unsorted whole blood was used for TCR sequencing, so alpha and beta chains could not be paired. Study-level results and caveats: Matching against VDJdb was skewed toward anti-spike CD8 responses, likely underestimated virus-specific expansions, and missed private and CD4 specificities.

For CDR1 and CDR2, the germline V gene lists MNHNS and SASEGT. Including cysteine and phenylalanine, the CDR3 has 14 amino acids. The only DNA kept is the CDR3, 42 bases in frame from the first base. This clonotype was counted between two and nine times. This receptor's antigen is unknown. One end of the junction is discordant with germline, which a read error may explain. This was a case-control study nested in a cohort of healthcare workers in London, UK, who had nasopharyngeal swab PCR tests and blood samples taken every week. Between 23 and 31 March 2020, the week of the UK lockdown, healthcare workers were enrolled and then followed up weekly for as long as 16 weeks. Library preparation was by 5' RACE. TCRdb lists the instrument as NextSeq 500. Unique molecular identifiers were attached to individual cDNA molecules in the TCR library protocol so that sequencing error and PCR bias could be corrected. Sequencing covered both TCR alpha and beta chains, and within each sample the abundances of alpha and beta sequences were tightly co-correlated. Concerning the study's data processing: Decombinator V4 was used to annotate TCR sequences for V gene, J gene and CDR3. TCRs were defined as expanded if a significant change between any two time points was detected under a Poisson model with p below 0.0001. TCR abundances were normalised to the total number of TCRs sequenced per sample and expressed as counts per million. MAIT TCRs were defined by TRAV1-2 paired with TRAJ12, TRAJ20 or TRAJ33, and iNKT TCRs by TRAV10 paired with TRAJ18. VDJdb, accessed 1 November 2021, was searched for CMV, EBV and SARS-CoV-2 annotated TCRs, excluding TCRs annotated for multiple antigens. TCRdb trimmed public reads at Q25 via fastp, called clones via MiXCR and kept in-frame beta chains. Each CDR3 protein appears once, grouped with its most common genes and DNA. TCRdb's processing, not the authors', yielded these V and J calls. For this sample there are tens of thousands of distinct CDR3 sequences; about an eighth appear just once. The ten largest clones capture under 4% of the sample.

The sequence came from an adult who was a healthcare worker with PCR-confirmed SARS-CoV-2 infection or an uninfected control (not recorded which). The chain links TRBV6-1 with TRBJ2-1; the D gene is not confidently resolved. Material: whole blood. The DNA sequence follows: TGTGCCAACAGTCGATCCAAGACCAACAATGAGCAGTTCTTC. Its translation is CANSRSKTNNEQFF.